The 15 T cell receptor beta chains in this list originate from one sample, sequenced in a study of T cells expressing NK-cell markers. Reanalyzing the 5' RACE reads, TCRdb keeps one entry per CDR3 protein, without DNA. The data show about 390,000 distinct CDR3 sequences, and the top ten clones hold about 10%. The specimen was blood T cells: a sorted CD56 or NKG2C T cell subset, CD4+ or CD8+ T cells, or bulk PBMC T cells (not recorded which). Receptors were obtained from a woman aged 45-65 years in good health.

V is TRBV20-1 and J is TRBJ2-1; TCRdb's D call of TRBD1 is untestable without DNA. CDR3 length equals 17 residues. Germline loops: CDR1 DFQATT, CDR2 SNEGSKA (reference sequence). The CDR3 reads CSAERAGGGIAYNEQFF.

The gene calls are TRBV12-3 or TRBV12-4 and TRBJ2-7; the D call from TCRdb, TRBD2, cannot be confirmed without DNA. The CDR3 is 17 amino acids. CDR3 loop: CASSLSLLAGVRYEQYF.

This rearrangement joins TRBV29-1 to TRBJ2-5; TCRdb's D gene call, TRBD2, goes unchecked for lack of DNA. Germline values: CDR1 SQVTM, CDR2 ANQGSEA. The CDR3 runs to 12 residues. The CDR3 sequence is CSVKAGRETQYF.

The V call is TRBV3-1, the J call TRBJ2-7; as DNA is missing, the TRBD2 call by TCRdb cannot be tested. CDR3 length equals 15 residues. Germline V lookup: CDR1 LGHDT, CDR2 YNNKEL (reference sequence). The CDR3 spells CASSQGSSGIYEQYF.

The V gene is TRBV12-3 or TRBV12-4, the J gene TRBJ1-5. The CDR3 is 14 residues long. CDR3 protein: CASSKNNRNQPQHF.

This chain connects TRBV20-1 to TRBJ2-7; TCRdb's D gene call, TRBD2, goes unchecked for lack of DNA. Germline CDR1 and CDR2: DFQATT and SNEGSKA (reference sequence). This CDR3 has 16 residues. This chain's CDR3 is CSARGAGASSSYEQYF.

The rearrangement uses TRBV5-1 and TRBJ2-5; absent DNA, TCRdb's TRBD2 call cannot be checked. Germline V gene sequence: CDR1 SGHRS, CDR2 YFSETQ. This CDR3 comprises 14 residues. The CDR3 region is CASSFGTTSETQYF. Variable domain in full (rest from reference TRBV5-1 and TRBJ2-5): KAGVTQTPRYLIKTRGQQVTLSCSPISGHRSVSWYQQTPGQGLQFLFEYFSETQRNKGNFPGRFSGRQFSNSRSEMNVSTLELGDSALYLCASSFGTTSETQYFGPGTRLLVL.

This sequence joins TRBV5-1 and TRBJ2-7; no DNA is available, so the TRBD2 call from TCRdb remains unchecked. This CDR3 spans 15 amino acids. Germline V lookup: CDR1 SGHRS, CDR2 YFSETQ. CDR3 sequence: CASSLTSGRAGEQYF.

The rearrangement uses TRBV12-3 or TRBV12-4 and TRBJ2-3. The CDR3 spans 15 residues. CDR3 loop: CASSSNLGFTDTQYF.

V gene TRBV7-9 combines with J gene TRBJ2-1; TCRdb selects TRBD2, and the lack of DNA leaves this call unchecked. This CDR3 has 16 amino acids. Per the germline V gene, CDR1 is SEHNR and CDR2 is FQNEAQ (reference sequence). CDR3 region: CASSLMGVEGQNEQFF.

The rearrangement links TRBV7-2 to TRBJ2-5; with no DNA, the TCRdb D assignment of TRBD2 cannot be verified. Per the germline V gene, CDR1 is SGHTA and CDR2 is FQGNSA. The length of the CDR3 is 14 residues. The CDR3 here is CASSMTSGQETQYF.

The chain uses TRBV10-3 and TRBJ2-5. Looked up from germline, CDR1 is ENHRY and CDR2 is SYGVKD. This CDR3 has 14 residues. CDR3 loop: CAISDEGLLETQYF.

The chain's CDR3 is CASRTGQGPNTGELFF. The V call is TRBV5-1, the J call TRBJ2-2; TCRdb's D call, TRBD1, is unchecked because there is no DNA. There are 16 residues in the CDR3. Germline CDR1 reads SGHRS; CDR2 reads YFSETQ.

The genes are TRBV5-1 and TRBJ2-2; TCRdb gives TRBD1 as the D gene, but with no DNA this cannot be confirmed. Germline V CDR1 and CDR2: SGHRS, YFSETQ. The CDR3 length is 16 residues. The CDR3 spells CASTQGVNGNTGELFF.

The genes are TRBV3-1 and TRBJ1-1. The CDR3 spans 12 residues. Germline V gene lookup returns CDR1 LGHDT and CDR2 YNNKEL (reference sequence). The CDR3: CASSQASSEAFF.